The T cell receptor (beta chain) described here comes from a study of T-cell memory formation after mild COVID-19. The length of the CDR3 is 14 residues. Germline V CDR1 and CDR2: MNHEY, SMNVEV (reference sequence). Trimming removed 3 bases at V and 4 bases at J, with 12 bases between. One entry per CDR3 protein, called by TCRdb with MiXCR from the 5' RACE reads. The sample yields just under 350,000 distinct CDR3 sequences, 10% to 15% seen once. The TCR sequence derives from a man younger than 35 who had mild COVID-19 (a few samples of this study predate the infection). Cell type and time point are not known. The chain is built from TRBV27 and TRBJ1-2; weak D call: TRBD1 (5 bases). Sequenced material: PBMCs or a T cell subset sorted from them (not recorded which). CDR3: CASSLGRDSYGYTF. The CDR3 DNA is TGTGCCAGCAGTTTGGGCAGGGACTCCTATGGCTACACCTTC.